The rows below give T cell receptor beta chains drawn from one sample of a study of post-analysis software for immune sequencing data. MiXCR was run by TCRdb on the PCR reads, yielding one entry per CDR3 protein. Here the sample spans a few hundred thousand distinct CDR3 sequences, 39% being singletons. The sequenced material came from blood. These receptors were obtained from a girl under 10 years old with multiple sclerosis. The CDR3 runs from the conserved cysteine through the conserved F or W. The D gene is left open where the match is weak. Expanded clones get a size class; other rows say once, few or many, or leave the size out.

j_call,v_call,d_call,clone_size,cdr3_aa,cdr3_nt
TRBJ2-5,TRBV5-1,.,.,CASSLPGANSLQYF,TGCGCCAGCAGCTTGCCCGGGGCCAACAGTCTGCAGTACTTC
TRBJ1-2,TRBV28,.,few,CASSLPRTVRDGYTF,TGTGCCAGCAGTTTACCCAGGACGGTCCGTGATGGCTACACCTTC
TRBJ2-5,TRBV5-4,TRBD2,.,CASSLLLAGEETQYF,TGTGCCAGCAGCTTGTTGCTAGCGGGAGAAGAGACCCAGTACTTC
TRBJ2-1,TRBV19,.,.,CASSIGLSGGSFDNEQFF,TGTGCCAGTAGTATAGGACTCTCGGGGGGCAGCTTTGACAATGAGCAGTTCTTC
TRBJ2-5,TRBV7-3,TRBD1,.,CASSPQPGTVQETQYF,TGTGCCAGCAGCCCTCAACCCGGGACAGTACAAGAGACCCAGTACTTC
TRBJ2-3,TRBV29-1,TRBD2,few,CSVVAGVRTDTQYF,TGCAGCGTTGTAGCGGGAGTGCGCACAGATACGCAGTATTTT
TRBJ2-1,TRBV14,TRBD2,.,CTSSLFRGTSGYNEQFF,TGTACCAGCAGCCTTTTTCGTGGGACTAGCGGATACAATGAGCAGTTCTTC
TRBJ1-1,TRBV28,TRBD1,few,CASGTGGFRNTEAFF,TGTGCCAGCGGAACAGGGGGATTTCGGAACACTGAAGCTTTCTTT
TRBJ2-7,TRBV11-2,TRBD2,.,CASSSLAGFYEQYF,TGTGCCAGCAGCTCACTAGCGGGTTTCTACGAGCAGTACTTC
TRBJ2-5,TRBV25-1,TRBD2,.,CASSEYILSGSTETQYF,TGTGCCAGCAGTGAATATATTCTTAGCGGGAGTACCGAGACCCAGTACTTC
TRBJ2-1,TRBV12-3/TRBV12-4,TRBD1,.,CASSFSRGSEQFF,TGTGCCAGCAGTTTTAGCAGGGGGAGTGAGCAGTTCTTC
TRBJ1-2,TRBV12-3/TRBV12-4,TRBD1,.,CASRIDRGSGYTF,TGTGCCAGCAGAATCGACAGGGGTAGTGGCTACACCTTC
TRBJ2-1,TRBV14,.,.,CASSQERGVGEQFF,TGTGCCAGCAGCCAAGAGAGGGGGGTAGGAGAGCAGTTCTTC
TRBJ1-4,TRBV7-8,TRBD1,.,CASSLSKGASEKLFF,TGTGCCAGCAGCTTAAGTAAGGGGGCAAGTGAAAAACTGTTTTTT
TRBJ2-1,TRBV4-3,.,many,CASSQGTTTLYNEQFF,TGCGCCAGCAGCCAGGGGACCACAACTCTCTACAATGAGCAGTTCTTC
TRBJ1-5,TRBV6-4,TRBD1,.,CASSVWDRENQPQHF,TGTGCCAGCAGTGTTTGGGACAGGGAAAATCAGCCCCAGCATTTT
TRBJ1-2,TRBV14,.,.,CASSQENSVHGYTF,TGTGCCAGCAGCCAAGAAAACTCAGTCCATGGCTACACCTTC
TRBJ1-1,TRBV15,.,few,CATSRDKNTEAFF,TGTGCCACCAGCAGAGATAAAAACACTGAAGCTTTCTTT
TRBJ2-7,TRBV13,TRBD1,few,CASSKGQGGLTYEQYF,TGTGCCAGCAGCAAGGGACAGGGAGGCCTAACCTACGAGCAGTACTTC
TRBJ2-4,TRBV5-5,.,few,CASSPAIAKNIQYF,TGTGCCAGCAGCCCGGCCATAGCCAAAAACATTCAGTACTTC
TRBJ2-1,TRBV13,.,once,CTSSLRQVSYEQFF,TGTACCAGCAGCTTACGGCAGGTATCATATGAGCAGTTCTTC
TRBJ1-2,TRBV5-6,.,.,CASSDRGGYGYTF,TGTGCCAGCAGTGATCGCGGCGGCTATGGCTACACCTTC
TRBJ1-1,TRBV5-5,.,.,CASSLARKNTEAFF,TGTGCCAGCAGCTTGGCCAGGAAGAACACTGAAGCTTTCTTT
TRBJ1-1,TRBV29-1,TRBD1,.,CSVGTGEGSDTEAFF,TGCAGCGTGGGGACAGGGGAAGGATCGGACACTGAAGCTTTCTTT
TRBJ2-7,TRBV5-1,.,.,CASSLVPASYEQYF,TGCGCCAGCAGCTTGGTCCCGGCTTCCTACGAGCAGTACTTC
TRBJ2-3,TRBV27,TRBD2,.,CASSLYPNVRGGTDTQYF,TGTGCCAGCAGTTTATATCCCAATGTGCGGGGGGGCACAGATACGCAGTATTTT
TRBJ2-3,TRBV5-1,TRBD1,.,CASSLYLSGQGTDTQYF,TGCGCCAGCAGCTTGTATTTGTCGGGACAGGGTACAGATACGCAGTATTTT
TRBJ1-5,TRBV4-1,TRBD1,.,CASRAGTGNQPQHF,TGCGCCAGCCGGGCCGGGACAGGTAATCAGCCCCAGCATTTT